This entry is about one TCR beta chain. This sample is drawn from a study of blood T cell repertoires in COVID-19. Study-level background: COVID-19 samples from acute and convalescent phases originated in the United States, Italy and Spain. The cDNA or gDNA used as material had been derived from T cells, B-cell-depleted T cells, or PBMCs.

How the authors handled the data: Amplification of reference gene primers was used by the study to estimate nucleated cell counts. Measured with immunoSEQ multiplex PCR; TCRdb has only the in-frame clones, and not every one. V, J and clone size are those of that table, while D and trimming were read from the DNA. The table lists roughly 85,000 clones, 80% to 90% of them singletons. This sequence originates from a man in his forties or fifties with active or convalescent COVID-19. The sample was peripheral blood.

CDR3 region: CASSDFRQGVGETQYF. The DNA for the CDR3 is TGTGCCAGCAGTGATTTTAGGCAGGGCGTGGGGGAGACCCAGTACTTC. J is TRBJ2-5 and V is TRBV6-1, with D perhaps matching TRBD1 (5 bases). The V and J ends lost 3 bases and 5 bases respectively, with 19 bases between them. Germline V gene data show CDR1 as MNHNS and CDR2 as SASEGT. This CDR3 region has 16 residues.